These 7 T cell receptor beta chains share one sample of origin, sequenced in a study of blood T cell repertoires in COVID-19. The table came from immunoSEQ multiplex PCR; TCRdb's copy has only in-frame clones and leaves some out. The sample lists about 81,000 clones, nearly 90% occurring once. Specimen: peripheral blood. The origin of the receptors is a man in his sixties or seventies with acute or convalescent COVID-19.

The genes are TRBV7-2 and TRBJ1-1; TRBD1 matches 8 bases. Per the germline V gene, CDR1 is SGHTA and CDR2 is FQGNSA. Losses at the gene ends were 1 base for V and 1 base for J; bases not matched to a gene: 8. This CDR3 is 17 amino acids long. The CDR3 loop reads CASSLVGTGFSNTEAFF. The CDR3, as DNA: TGTGCCAGCAGCTTAGTAGGGACAGGCTTCTCGAACACTGAAGCTTTCTTT.

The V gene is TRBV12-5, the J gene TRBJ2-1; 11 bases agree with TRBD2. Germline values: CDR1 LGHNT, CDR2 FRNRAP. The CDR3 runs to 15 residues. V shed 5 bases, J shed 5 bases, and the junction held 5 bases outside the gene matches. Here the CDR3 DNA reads TGTGCTAGTGGTAAAGGGACTAGCGGAAACAATGAGCAGTTCTTC. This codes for CASGKGTSGNNEQFF.

The CDR3 region has the DNA TGCAGCGCGACAGGGACAGGTGGGGGGCAGCCCCAGCATTTT. This sequence encodes CSATGTGGGQPQHF. V and J are TRBV29-1 and TRBJ1-5; 8 bases match TRBD1. This CDR3 is 14 amino acids long. The germline CDR1 and CDR2 sequences are SQVTM and ANQGSEA. V was pared by 7 bases and J by 7 bases, with 12 bases of the junction left unmatched.

The CDR3 nucleotides read TGTGCCAGCAGCCCCCGGGGGAAAGCGGGGGGGTCCTACGAGCAGTACTTC. As protein: CASSPRGKAGGSYEQYF. This chain joins TRBV3-1 (or the pseudogene TRBV3-2) and TRBJ2-7; the match to TRBD2 covers 10 bases. CDR3 size: 17 residues. V was pared by 4 bases and J by 1 base, with 10 bases of the junction left unmatched. CDR1 is LGHDT, CDR2 YNNKEL, per germline (reference sequence).

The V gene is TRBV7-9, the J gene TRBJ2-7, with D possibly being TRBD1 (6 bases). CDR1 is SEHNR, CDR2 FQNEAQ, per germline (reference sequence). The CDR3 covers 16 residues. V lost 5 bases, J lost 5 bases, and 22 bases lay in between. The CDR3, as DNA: TGTGCCAGCAGCCCCTCCAGGACAGAGCCTTGGGACGAGCAGTACTTC. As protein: CASSPSRTEPWDEQYF.

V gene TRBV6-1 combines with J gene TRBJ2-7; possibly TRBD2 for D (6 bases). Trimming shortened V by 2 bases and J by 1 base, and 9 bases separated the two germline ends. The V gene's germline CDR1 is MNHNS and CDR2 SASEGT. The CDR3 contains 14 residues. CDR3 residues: CASSERGRSYEQYF. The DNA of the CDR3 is TGTGCCAGCAGTGAACGGGGGAGATCCTACGAGCAGTACTTC.

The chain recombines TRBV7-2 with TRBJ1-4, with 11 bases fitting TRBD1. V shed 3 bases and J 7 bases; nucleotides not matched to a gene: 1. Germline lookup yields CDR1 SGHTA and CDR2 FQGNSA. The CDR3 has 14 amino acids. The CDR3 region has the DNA TGTGCCAGCAGCTTGGACAGGGGGCGTGAAAAACTGTTTTTT. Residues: CASSLDRGREKLFF. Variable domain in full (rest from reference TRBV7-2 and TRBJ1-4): GAGVSQSPSNKVTEKGKDVELRCDPISGHTALYWYRQSLGQGLEFLIYFQGNSAPDKSGLPSDRFSAERTGGSVSTLTIQRTQQEDSAVYLCASSLDRGREKLFFGSGTQLSVL.